A single sample is the source of the 22 T cell receptor beta chains below, sequenced in a study of cytomegalovirus exposure and HLA in healthy donors. Primers included in the PCR were 60 Vbeta and 13 Jbeta primers. Here immunoSEQ multiplex PCR was the method, and the copy in TCRdb shows in-frame clones only, minus some. In the table there are around 110,000 clones, 55% to 75% of which are singletons. The sequencing input was PBMCs. These receptors originate from a man between 25 and 39 years old in good health and CMV-seropositive.

This rearrangement joins TRBV2 to TRBJ2-1; D is perhaps TRBD1 (5 bases). The V and J ends lost 7 bases and 4 bases respectively, with 11 bases between them. Germline CDR1 is SNHLY and CDR2 is FYNNEI. The CDR3 runs 13 residues. The chain's CDR3 is CASNSDRYNEQFF. The CDR3 DNA reads as TGTGCCAGCAATTCCGACAGATACAATGAGCAGTTCTTC. Filled out from reference TRBV2 and TRBJ2-1, the complete variable domain reads EPEVTQTPSHQVTQMGQEVILRCVPISNHLYFYWYRQILGQKVEFLVSFYNNEISEKSEIFDDQFSVERPDGSNFTLKIRSTKLEDSAMYFCASNSDRYNEQFFGPGTRLTVL.

Concerning this clone: One end of the junction is discordant with germline, which a read error may explain. V is TRBV7-9 and J is TRBJ2-7; 10 bases are a match to TRBD1. The germline V gene encodes CDR1 SEHNR and CDR2 FQNEAQ (reference sequence). CDR3 size: 11 residues. The CDR3 DNA follows: TGTGCCAGCAGCCTCGCGGGACAGGGGCGTTTC. Its protein product is CASSLAGQGRF.

V gene TRBV29-1 combines with J gene TRBJ2-7; 12 bases map to TRBD1. With V trimmed by 7 bases and J by 5 bases, 15 bases remained unmatched. Germline assignment: CDR1 SQVTM and CDR2 ANQGSEA. There are 16 residues in the CDR3. CDR3 bases: TGCAGCGCCGGGGCCCGCCGGGACAGGGGGCGCCACGAGCAGTACGTC. Amino acid sequence: CSAGARRDRGRHEQYV.

V gene TRBV10-3 combines with J gene TRBJ1-1, with no clear D. Germline V CDR1 and CDR2: ENHRY, SYGVKD. The length of the CDR3 is 14 residues. V was shortened by 6 bases and J by 1 base, with 12 bases between the two germline ends. The CDR3 coding sequence is TGTGCCATCAGGGCATCTAGAGGGAACACTGAAGCTTTCTTT. Residues: CAIRASRGNTEAFF.

As DNA, the CDR3 is TGTGCCAGCAGCTCAACGCTCAGGGGTAGGGGTGGAAACACCATATATTTT. This codes for CASSSTLRGRGGNTIYF. The rearrangement uses TRBV7-2 and TRBJ1-3; weak D call: TRBD1 (6 bases). The germline V gene has CDR1 SGHTA and CDR2 FQGNSA. This CDR3 contains 17 residues. V lost 4 bases and J lost 3, with 19 bases in between.

V and J are TRBV27 and TRBJ1-1; D possibly corresponds to TRBD1 (5 bases). Trimming shortened V by 5 bases and J by 2 bases, and 18 bases separated the two germline ends. Germline V CDR1 and CDR2: MNHEY, SMNVEV (reference sequence). This CDR3 comprises 16 residues. CDR3 in DNA: TGTGCCAGCAGTCCCCCCGGGGGGAGGATAAACACTGAAGCTTTCTTT. This codes for CASSPPGGRINTEAFF.

J is TRBJ2-1 and V is TRBV29-1; weak D call: TRBD1 (5 bases). The V gene's germline CDR1 is SQVTM and CDR2 ANQGSEA. CDR3 length equals 13 residues. V was shortened by 5 bases and J by 9 bases, with 17 bases between the two germline ends. The CDR3 spells CSVSQATGSEQFF. In DNA form, the CDR3 reads TGCAGCGTTTCACAGGCCACTGGTAGTGAGCAGTTCTTC.

This chain joins TRBV18 and TRBJ2-7; 10 nucleotides align to TRBD1. With 5 bases clipped from V and 2 bases from J, the junction kept 3 bases outside the gene matches. The CDR3 totals 14 residues. Per germline, CDR1 KGHSH and CDR2 LQKENI. CDR3 in amino acids: CASSADRGAYEQYV. The CDR3 nucleotides are TGTGCCAGCTCAGCGGACAGGGGGGCCTACGAGCAGTACGTC.

This clone was counted only a few times. The V gene is TRBV27, the J gene TRBJ2-5, with TRBD1 matching over 8 bases. This CDR3 has 13 residues. The germline gives CDR1 MNHEY, CDR2 SMNVEV (reference sequence). With 7 bases clipped from V and 3 bases from J, the junction kept 4 bases outside the gene matches. The CDR3, as DNA: TGTGCCAGCAACGGACAGGGTGAAGAGACCCAGTACTTC. Encoded protein: CASNGQGEETQYF.

This clone appeared once. The V and J genes are TRBV5-4 and TRBJ1-2; 7 positions match TRBD1. The CDR3 contains 14 residues. V shed 0 bases, J shed 6 bases, and the junction held 5 bases outside the gene matches. Per germline, CDR1 SGHNT and CDR2 YYREEE (reference sequence). The CDR3 loop is CASSLADRDHGYTF. The CDR3, as DNA: TGTGCCAGCAGCTTGGCCGACAGGGATCATGGCTACACCTTC. Complete variable domain (other parts from reference TRBV5-4 and TRBJ1-2): ETGVTQSPTHLIKTRGQQVTLRCSSQSGHNTVSWYQQALGQGPQFIFQYYREEENGRGNFPPRFSGLQFPNYSSELNVNALELDDSALYLCASSLADRDHGYTFGSGTRLTVV.

The rearrangement links TRBV28 to TRBJ1-2; D perhaps matches TRBD1 (5 bases). Looked up from germline, CDR1 is MDHEN and CDR2 is SYDVKM. The CDR3 has 13 amino acids. V was trimmed by 6 bases and J by 3 bases, leaving 11 bases between them. The CDR3 region is CASRWGGDYGYTF. The CDR3 DNA sequence: TGTGCCAGCAGGTGGGGGGGTGACTATGGCTACACCTTC.

The chain is built from TRBV18 and TRBJ2-5, with D perhaps TRBD2 (6 bases). The V end was cut by 3 bases, the J end by 4 bases, with 15 bases between. This CDR3 spans 15 amino acids. Germline assignment: CDR1 KGHSH and CDR2 LQKENI. The CDR3, as DNA: TGTGCCAGCTCACCTCGGTCGGGGGTCCCAGAGACCCAGTACTTC. It is translated as CASSPRSGVPETQYF.

The chain carries TRBV5-1 and TRBJ1-2; 7 nucleotides agree with TRBD1. CDR1 SGHRS and CDR2 YFSETQ come from the germline V gene. J lost 2 bases, V lost 4 bases, and 5 bases had no gene match. The CDR3 totals 14 residues. This CDR3 is CASSEGQRNYGYTF. The CDR3 DNA reads as TGCGCCAGCAGCGAGGGACAGAGAAACTATGGCTACACCTTC.

The rearrangement uses TRBV25-1 and TRBJ2-5; tentatively, D is TRBD1 (5 bases). V lost 7 bases to trimming and J lost 2 bases, with 14 bases between them. The CDR3 extends over 14 amino acids. Germline V gives CDR1 MGHDK, CDR2 SYGVNS. DNA for the CDR3: TGTGCCAGCAAAAAGGGGAATCTACAAGAGACCCAGTACTTC. This codes for CASKKGNLQETQYF. Filled out from reference TRBV25-1 and TRBJ2-5, the complete variable domain reads EADIYQTPRYLVIGTGKKITLECSQTMGHDKMYWYQQDPGMELHLIHYSYGVNSTEKGDLSSESTVSRIRTEHFPLTLESARPSHTSQYLCASKKGNLQETQYFGPGTRLLVL.

This clone was picked up a small number of times. The chain uses TRBV30 and TRBJ1-1, with a possible D match to TRBD1 (5 bases). Trimming stripped 0 bases from V and 5 bases from J, with 22 bases between. The germline V gene encodes CDR1 GTSNPN and CDR2 SVGIG (reference sequence). CDR3 length equals 17 residues. The CDR3 here is CAWSVSVVSGRGTEAFF. CDR3 sequence (DNA): TGTGCCTGGAGTGTAAGTGTTGTCAGCGGGCGGGGGACTGAAGCTTTCTTT. Together with reference TRBV30 and TRBJ1-1, the CDR3 gives the full variable domain: SQTIHQWPATLVQPVGSPLSLECTVEGTSNPNLYWYRQAAGRGLQLLFYSVGIGQISSEVPQNLSASRPQDRQFILSSKKLLLSDSGFYLCAWSVSVVSGRGTEAFFGQGTRLTVV.

This clone occurred a few times. This chain uses TRBV2 with TRBJ1-2; TRBD1 matches at 8 bases. The ends lost 4 bases at V and 6 bases at J; junction bases unmatched: 1. Germline V gene lookup returns CDR1 SNHLY and CDR2 FYNNEI. The length of the CDR3 is 12 residues. The CDR3 sequence: CASSAQGDGYTF. As DNA, the CDR3 is TGTGCCAGCAGTGCACAGGGGGATGGCTACACCTTC.

This clone has a handful of counts. This chain uses TRBV19 with TRBJ2-5; D is possibly TRBD2 (6 bases). Per germline, CDR1 LNHDA and CDR2 SQIVND (reference sequence). The CDR3 contains 15 residues. Deletions cut 6 bases from V and 2 bases from J, with 16 bases between. CDR3 sequence: CASRSAAGPQETQYF. In nucleotides, the CDR3 is TGTGCCAGTAGAAGTGCGGCGGGGCCTCAAGAGACCCAGTACTTC.

The CDR3 nucleotides are TGTGCCAGCAGCTTTTTCCCCCAGGGGGAGGCGCAGTATTTT. Translated, it gives CASSFFPQGEAQYF. This chain connects TRBV7-2 to TRBJ2-3, with D perhaps TRBD1 (7 bases). Germline values: CDR1 SGHTA, CDR2 FQGNSA. With 3 bases removed from V and 10 bases from J, the gap between germline ends came to 17 bases. CDR3 length: 14 residues.

This CDR3 reads CASSVIGLRGYEQYF. DNA for the CDR3: TGTGCCAGCAGCGTAATAGGCCTTAGGGGCTACGAGCAGTACTTC. The V gene is TRBV6-5, the J gene TRBJ2-5; a weak D match, TRBD1 (5 bases). TRBJ2-7 explains the end of the DNA better; the J call may be wrong. Per the germline V gene, CDR1 is MNHEY and CDR2 is SVGAGI. CDR3 length: 15 residues.

The chain recombines TRBV15 with TRBJ2-5, with a possible D match to TRBD1 (7 bases). Trimming took 6 bases from V and 4 from J, leaving 24 bases between them. The CDR3 has 17 amino acids. Per germline, CDR1 LNHNV and CDR2 YYDKDF (reference sequence). The CDR3 is CATSRNGGGGGRETQYF. Here the CDR3 DNA reads TGTGCCACCAGTAGAAATGGAGGGGGCGGAGGCAGAGAGACCCAGTACTTC.

CDR3: CASRGASANYGYTF. The CDR3 DNA is TGTGCCAGTAGAGGGGCCAGTGCCAACTATGGCTACACCTTC. The V call is TRBV19, the J call TRBJ1-2; D might be TRBD1 (5 bases). Germline V gene lookup returns CDR1 LNHDA and CDR2 SQIVND (reference sequence). Trimming pared 6 bases from V and 2 bases from J, leaving 13 bases between. The CDR3 extends over 14 amino acids.

The chain combines TRBV27 with TRBJ1-5; possibly TRBD1 for D (6 bases). The CDR3 runs 15 residues. Trimming cost V 2 bases and J 3 bases, with 11 bases left between them. From germline, CDR1 is MNHEY and CDR2 SMNVEV (reference sequence). CDR3 DNA sequence: TGTGCCAGCAGTTTACAGGGGACCATCAATCAGCCCCAGCATTTT. This sequence encodes CASSLQGTINQPQHF.